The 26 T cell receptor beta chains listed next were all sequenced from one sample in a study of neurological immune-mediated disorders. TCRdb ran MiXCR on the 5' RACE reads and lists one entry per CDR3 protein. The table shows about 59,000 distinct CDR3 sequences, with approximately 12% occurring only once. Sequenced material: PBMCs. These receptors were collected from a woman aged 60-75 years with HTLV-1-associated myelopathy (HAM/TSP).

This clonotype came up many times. The CDR3 region has the DNA TGTGCCAGCTCACCCCTGGGAGGGGATACCTACGAGCAGTACTTC. Residues: CASSPLGGDTYEQYF. The V and J genes are TRBV18 and TRBJ2-7; TRBD2 matches 7 bases. The CDR3 extends over 15 amino acids. Germline V lookup: CDR1 KGHSH, CDR2 LQKENI. Unmatched junction bases numbered 7, after V lost 3 bases and J lost 2 bases.

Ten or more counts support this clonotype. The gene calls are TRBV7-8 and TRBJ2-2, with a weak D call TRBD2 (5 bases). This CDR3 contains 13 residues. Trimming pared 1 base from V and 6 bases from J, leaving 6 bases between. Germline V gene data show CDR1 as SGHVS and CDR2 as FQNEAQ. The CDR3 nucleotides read TGTGCCAGCAGCTTAGGGGGAGCCGGGGAGCTGTTTTTT. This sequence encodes CASSLGGAGELFF.

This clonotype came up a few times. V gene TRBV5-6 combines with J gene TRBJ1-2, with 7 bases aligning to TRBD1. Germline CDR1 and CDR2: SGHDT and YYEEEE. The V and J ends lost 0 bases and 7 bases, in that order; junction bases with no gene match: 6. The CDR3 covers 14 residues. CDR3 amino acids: CASSLGRGRAGYTF. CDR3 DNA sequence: TGTGCCAGCAGCTTGGGTAGGGGGCGTGCTGGCTACACCTTC.

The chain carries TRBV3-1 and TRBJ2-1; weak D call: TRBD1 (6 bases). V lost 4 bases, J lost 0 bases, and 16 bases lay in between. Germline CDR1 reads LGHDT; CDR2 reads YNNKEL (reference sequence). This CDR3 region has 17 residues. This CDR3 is CASSLSRQAFSYNEQFF. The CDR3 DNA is TGTGCCAGCAGCCTCTCCAGACAGGCATTCTCCTACAATGAGCAGTTCTTC.

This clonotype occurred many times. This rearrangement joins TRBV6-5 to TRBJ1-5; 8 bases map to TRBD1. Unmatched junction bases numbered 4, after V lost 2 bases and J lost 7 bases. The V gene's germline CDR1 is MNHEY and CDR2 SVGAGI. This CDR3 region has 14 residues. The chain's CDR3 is CASSYGQGGQPQHF. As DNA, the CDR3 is TGTGCCAGCAGTTACGGACAGGGTGGACAGCCCCAGCATTTT.

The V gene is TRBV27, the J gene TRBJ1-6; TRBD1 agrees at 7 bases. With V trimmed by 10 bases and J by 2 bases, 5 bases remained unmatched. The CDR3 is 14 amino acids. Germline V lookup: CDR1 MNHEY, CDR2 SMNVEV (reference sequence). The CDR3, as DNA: TGTGCCAACAGAGGGGGCACCTATAATTCACCCCTCCACTTT. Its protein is CANRGGTYNSPLHF.

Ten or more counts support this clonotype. CDR3 in amino acids: CASSLSVRGASGELFF. The DNA for the CDR3 is TGTGCCAGCAGCTTGAGTGTTCGGGGCGCCAGCGGGGAGCTGTTTTTT. The chain uses TRBV5-4 and TRBJ2-2, with D tentatively TRBD1 or TRBD2 (5 bases each). Germline-derived CDR1 and CDR2 are SGHNT and YYREEE (reference sequence). Trimming removed 1 base at V and 7 bases at J, with 17 bases between. The CDR3 covers 16 residues. The full variable domain, its missing parts supplied by reference TRBV5-4 and TRBJ2-2, is ETGVTQSPTHLIKTRGQQVTLRCSSQSGHNTVSWYQQALGQGPQFIFQYYREEENGRGNFPPRFSGLQFPNYSSELNVNALELDDSALYLCASSLSVRGASGELFFGEGSRLTVL.

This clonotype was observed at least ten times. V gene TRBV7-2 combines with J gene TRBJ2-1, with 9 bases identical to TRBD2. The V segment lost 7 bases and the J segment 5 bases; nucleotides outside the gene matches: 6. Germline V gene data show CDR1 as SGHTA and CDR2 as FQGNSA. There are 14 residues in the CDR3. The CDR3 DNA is TGTGCCAGCACGCGACTAGCGGATGACAATGAGCAGTTCTTC. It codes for CASTRLADDNEQFF.

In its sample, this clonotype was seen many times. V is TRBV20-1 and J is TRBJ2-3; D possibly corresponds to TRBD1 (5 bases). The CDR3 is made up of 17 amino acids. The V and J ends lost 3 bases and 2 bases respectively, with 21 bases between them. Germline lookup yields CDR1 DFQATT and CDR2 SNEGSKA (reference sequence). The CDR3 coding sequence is TGCAGTGCTAGGGGGCAGCTAGTCGGCAGATCCACAGATACGCAGTATTTT. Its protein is CSARGQLVGRSTDTQYF.

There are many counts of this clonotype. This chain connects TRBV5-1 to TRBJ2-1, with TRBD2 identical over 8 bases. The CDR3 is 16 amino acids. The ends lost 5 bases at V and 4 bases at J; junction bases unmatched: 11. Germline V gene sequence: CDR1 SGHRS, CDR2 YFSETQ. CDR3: CASSLRGKREYNEQFF. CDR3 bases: TGCGCCAGCAGTCTGCGAGGCAAGCGGGAGTACAATGAGCAGTTCTTC.

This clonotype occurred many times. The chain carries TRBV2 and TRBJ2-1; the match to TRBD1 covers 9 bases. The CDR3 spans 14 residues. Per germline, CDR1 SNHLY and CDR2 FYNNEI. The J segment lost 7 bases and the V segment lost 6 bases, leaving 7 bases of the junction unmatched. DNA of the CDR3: TGTGCCAGCAGGGGAGACAGGGGGGGTAATGAGCAGTTCTTC. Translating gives CASRGDRGGNEQFF.

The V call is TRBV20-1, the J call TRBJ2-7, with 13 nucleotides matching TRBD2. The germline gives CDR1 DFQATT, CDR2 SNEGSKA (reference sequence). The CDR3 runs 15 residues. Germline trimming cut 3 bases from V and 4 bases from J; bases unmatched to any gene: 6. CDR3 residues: CSARAGLAGVYEQYF. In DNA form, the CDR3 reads TGCAGTGCTAGGGCTGGACTAGCGGGAGTGTACGAGCAGTACTTC.

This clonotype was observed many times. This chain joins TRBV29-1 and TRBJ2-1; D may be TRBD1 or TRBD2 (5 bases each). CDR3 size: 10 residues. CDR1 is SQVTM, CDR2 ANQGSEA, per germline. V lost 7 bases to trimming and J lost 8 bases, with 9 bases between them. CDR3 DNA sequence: TGCAGCGCGGGACCTTATGAGCAGTTCTTC. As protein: CSAGPYEQFF.

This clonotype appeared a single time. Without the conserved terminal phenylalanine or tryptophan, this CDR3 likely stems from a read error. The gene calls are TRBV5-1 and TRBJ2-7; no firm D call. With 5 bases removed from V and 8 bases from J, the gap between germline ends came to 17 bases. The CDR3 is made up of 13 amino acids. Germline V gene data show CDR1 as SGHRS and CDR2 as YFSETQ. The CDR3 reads CASRLNSPTKQYL. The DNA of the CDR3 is TGCGCCAGCAGACTGAACAGCCCTACGAAGCAGTACTTA.

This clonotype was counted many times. The chain's CDR3 is CSTWSVETQYF. Here the CDR3 DNA reads TGCAGTACCTGGTCTGTAGAGACCCAGTACTTC. The rearrangement uses TRBV20-1 and TRBJ2-5; the D is unclear. The CDR3 covers 11 residues. V lost 8 bases and J 4 bases, leaving 11 bases between the germline ends. CDR1 and CDR2 from the germline V gene are DFQATT and SNEGSKA (reference sequence).

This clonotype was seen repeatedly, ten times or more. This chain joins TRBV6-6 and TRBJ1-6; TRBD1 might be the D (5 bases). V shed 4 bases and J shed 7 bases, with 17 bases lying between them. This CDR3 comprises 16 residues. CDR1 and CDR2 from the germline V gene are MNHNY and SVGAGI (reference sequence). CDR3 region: CASSSGGLEDNSPLHF. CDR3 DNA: TGTGCCAGCAGTTCGGGGGGTTTGGAGGACAATTCACCCCTCCACTTT.

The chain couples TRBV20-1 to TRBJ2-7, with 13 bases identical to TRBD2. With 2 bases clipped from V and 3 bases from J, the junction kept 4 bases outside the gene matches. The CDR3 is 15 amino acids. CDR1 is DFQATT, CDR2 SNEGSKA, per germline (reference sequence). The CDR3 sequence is CSARTLAGGNYEQYF. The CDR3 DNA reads TGCAGTGCTAGAACACTAGCGGGAGGGAACTACGAGCAGTACTTC.

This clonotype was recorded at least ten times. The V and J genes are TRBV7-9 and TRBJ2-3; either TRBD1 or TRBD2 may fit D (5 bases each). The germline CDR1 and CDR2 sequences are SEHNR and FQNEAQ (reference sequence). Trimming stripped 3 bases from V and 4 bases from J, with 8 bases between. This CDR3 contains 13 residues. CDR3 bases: TGTGCCAGCAGCTTCCAGGGAGCAGATACGCAGTATTTT. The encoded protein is CASSFQGADTQYF.

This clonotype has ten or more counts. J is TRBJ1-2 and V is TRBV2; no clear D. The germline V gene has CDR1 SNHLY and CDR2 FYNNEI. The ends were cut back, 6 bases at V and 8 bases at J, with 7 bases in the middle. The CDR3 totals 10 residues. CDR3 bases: TGTGCCAGCAGGCTTAAAGGCTACACCTTC. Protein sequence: CASRLKGYTF. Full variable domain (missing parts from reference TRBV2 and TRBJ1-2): EPEVTQTPSHQVTQMGQEVILRCVPISNHLYFYWYRQILGQKVEFLVSFYNNEISEKSEIFDDQFSVERPDGSNFTLKIRSTKLEDSAMYFCASRLKGYTFGSGTRLTVV.

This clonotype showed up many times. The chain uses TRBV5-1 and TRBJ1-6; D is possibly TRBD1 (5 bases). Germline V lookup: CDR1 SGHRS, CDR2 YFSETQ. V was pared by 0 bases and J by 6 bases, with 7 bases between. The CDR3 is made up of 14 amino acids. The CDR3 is CASSLGQLNSPLHF. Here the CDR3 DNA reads TGCGCCAGCAGCTTGGGACAGCTTAATTCACCCCTCCACTTT.

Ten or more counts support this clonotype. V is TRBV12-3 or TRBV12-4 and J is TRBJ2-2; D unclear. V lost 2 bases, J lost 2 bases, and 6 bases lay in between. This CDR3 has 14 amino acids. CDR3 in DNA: TGTGCCAGCAGTTTATCCAGAAACACCGGGGAGCTGTTTTTT. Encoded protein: CASSLSRNTGELFF.

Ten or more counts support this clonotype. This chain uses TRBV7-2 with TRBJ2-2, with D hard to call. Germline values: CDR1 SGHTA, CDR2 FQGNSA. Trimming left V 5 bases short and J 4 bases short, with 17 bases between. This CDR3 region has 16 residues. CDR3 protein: CASSLVRPAGTGELFF. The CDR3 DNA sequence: TGTGCCAGCAGCCTAGTAAGACCAGCCGGCACCGGGGAGCTGTTTTTT.

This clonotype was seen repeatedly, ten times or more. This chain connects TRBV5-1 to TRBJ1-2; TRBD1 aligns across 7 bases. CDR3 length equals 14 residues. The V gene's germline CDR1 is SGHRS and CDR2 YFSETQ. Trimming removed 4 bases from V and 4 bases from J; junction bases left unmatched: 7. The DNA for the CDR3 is TGCGCCAGCAGCGCAGACAGGGAGGCCTATGGCTACACCTTC. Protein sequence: CASSADREAYGYTF. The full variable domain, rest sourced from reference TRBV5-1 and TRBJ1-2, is KAGVTQTPRYLIKTRGQQVTLSCSPISGHRSVSWYQQTPGQGLQFLFEYFSETQRNKGNFPGRFSGRQFSNSRSEMNVSTLELGDSALYLCASSADREAYGYTFGSGTRLTVV.

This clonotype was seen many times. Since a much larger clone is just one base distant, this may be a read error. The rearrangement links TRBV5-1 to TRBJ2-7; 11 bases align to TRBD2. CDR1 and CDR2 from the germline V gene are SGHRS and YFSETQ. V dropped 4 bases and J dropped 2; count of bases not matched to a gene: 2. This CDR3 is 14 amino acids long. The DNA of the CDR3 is TGCGCCAGCAGCCGGACTAGCGGGCCCTACGAGCAGTACTTC. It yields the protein CASSRTSGPYEQYF.

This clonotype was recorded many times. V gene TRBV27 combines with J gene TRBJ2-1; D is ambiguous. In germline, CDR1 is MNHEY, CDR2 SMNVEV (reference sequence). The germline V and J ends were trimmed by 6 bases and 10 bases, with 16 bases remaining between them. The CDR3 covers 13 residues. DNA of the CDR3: TGTGCCAGCAGCCGCGTAGGTCCTGGGGAGCAGTTCTTC. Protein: CASSRVGPGEQFF.

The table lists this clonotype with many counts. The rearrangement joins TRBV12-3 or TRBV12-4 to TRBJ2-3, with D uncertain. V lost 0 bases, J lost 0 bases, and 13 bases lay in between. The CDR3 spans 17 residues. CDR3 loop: CASSLAPTDTSTDTQYF. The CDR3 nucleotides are TGTGCCAGCAGTTTAGCGCCCACAGATACTAGCACAGATACGCAGTATTTT.